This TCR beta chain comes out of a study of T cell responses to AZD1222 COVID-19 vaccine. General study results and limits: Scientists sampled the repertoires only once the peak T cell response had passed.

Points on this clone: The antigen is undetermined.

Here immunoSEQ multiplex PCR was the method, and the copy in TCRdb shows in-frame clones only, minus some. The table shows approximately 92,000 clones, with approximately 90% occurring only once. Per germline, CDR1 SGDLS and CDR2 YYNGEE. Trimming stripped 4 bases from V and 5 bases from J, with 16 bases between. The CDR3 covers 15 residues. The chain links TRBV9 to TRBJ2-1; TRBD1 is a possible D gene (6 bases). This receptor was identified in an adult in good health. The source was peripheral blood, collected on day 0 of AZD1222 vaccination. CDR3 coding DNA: TGTGCCAGCAGCCCTACCGGGACACTTGACAATGAGCAGTTCTTC. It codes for CASSPTGTLDNEQFF.